The clone carrying this TCR beta chain was picked up one time. Using immunoSEQ multiplex PCR, the repertoire was profiled, and TCRdb retains in-frame clones only, with some absent. The profile shows 30,000 to 35,000 clones, nearly 90% of them singletons. The ends were cut back, 5 bases at V and 5 bases at J, with 15 bases in the middle. The CDR3 consists of 14 residues. CDR1 is SEHNR, CDR2 FQNEAQ, per germline (reference sequence). This sample was taken from a study of chemoradiotherapy in HPV16-positive cancers. V is TRBV7-9 and J is TRBJ2-5; D remains ambiguous. This receptor was identified in a human donor with HPV-associated anogenital cancer. The sample was blood, taken from a patient who underwent chemoradiotherapy. CDR3: CASSPTPTWETQYF. The CDR3 DNA sequence: TGTGCCAGCAGCCCGACTCCGACGTGGGAGACCCAGTACTTC.